Presented here are 18 T cell receptor beta chains from one specimen sequenced in a study of shared clonotypes between healthy human individuals. Only CD45RO-negative cells positively selected for CCR7 counted as naive CD8 cells, so terminally differentiated effector memory CD45RA+ cells were excluded. Produced via immunoSEQ multiplex PCR; TCRdb's table is partial and in-frame only. This repertoire shows 600,000 or so clones, approximately 96% found once; its top ten account for 0.11%. The sequencing input was naive CD8+ T cells sorted from blood. All receptors come from a woman between 25 and 40 years old in good health.

The chain links TRBV25-1 to TRBJ2-1, with 8 bases fitting TRBD2. CDR3 length equals 17 residues. Losses at the gene ends were 1 base for V and 2 bases for J; bases not matched to a gene: 7. CDR1 and CDR2 from the germline V gene are MGHDK and SYGVNS. As DNA, the CDR3 is TGTGCCAGCAGTGAATTGGTAGCGGGATCCCCCTACAATGAGCAGTTCTTC. Its translation: CASSELVAGSPYNEQFF.

The rearrangement joins TRBV7-9 to TRBJ2-7; 11 positions match TRBD2. This CDR3 has 16 amino acids. V lost 5 bases, J lost 4 bases, and 10 bases stayed unmatched. Germline V gives CDR1 SEHNR, CDR2 FQNEAQ (reference sequence). The CDR3 loop reads CASSPETSGSLYEQYF. CDR3 coding DNA: TGTGCCAGCAGCCCGGAAACTAGCGGGAGTTTATACGAGCAGTACTTC.

Turning to this clone: One junction end disagrees with the germline gene, perhaps due to a read error. The chain couples TRBV6-1 to TRBJ1-1; D ambiguous. The germline CDR1 and CDR2 sequences are MNHNS and SASEGT. This CDR3 contains 15 residues. For the CDR3, the DNA is TGTGCCAGCCGTGACGCGGTAGTTATGAACACTGAAGCTTTCTTT. Protein: CASRDAVVMNTEAFF.

This chain links TRBV28 with TRBJ1-5; D is unclear. V shed 6 bases and J shed 4 bases, with 7 bases lying between them. This CDR3 spans 12 amino acids. Germline lookup yields CDR1 MDHEN and CDR2 SYDVKM. The CDR3 DNA follows: TGTGCCAGCAGCATAGCGAATCAGCCCCAGCATTTT. Translated: CASSIANQPQHF.

This clone showed up just once. This chain links TRBV7-8 with TRBJ1-6; D uncertain. The CDR3 extends over 15 amino acids. Germline V gives CDR1 SGHVS, CDR2 FQNEAQ. Trimming removed 0 bases from V and 9 bases from J, with 12 bases in between. The DNA for the CDR3 is TGTGCCAGCAGCTTAGCAAGGACTAGTGGTTCACCCCTCCACTTT. Its protein is CASSLARTSGSPLHF.

This chain joins TRBV7-6 and TRBJ2-5; the D gene is possibly TRBD2 (6 bases). CDR1 is SGHVS and CDR2 is FNYEAQ in the germline V gene. This CDR3 is 14 amino acids long. V was clipped by 4 bases and J by 2 bases, with 11 bases between them. The CDR3: CASSSRLEQETQYF. CDR3 nucleotides: TGTGCCAGCAGCTCCCGACTAGAACAAGAGACCCAGTACTTC.

The rearrangement uses TRBV11-2 and TRBJ2-7; 8 positions match TRBD2. Germline V lookup: CDR1 SGHAT, CDR2 FQNNGV. J gave up 2 bases and V 0 bases, and 6 bases lay outside the gene matches. The CDR3 length is 16 residues. In nucleotides, the CDR3 is TGTGCCAGCAGCTTAGATACGCGGGGACTAGCCTACGAGCAGTACTTC. Translating it yields CASSLDTRGLAYEQYF.

This clone was recorded once. This chain links TRBV2 with TRBJ2-7; 12 nucleotides match TRBD2. Germline lookup yields CDR1 SNHLY and CDR2 FYNNEI. This CDR3 has 13 residues. V lost 9 bases to trimming and J lost 2 bases; unmatched junction nucleotides: 2. The CDR3 sequence: CASRLAGAYEQYF. The CDR3 region has the DNA TGTGCCAGTAGACTAGCGGGAGCCTACGAGCAGTACTTC.

The chain links TRBV25-1 to TRBJ2-7; TRBD2 agrees at 8 bases. Trimming at V came to 2 bases and at J to 0 bases, leaving 3 bases not matched to a gene. This CDR3 has 15 residues. Per the germline V gene, CDR1 is MGHDK and CDR2 is SYGVNS. Here the CDR3 reads CASSEELAASYEQYF. The CDR3 DNA is TGTGCCAGCAGTGAAGAACTAGCGGCCTCCTACGAGCAGTACTTC.

V and J are TRBV11-2 and TRBJ1-3; D is perhaps TRBD1 (6 bases). V lost 1 base to trimming and J lost 2 bases, with 12 bases between them. Germline V CDR1 and CDR2: SGHAT, FQNNGV. The length of the CDR3 is 16 residues. The chain's CDR3 is CASSLVGQGPGNTIYF. The CDR3 nucleotides read TGTGCCAGCAGCTTAGTAGGGCAGGGGCCTGGAAACACCATATATTTT.

The chain has TRBV6-1 and TRBJ1-2; TRBD1 matches 8 bases. V lost 1 base, J lost 2 bases, and 3 bases stayed unmatched. This CDR3 spans 15 amino acids. From germline, CDR1 is MNHNS and CDR2 SASEGT. CDR3 DNA sequence: TGTGCCAGCAGTGAAGGGACAGGGACGAACTATGGCTACACCTTC. This encodes CASSEGTGTNYGYTF.

The rearrangement links TRBV11-3 to TRBJ1-1; TRBD1 agrees at 7 bases. The CDR3 is 17 amino acids. V was pared by 5 bases and J by 3 bases, with 15 bases of the junction left unmatched. Germline values: CDR1 SGHNT, CDR2 YENEEA. The CDR3 here is CASSPGTAEFWDTEAFF. The CDR3 DNA sequence: TGTGCCAGCAGCCCAGGGACAGCAGAATTTTGGGACACTGAAGCTTTCTTT. Full variable domain (remainder filled in from reference TRBV11-3 and TRBJ1-1): EAGVVQSPRYKIIEKKQPVAFWCNPISGHNTLYWYLQNLGQGPELLIRYENEEAVDDSQLPKDRFSAERLKGVDSTLKIQPAELGDSAVYLCASSPGTAEFWDTEAFFGQGTRLTVV.

This rearrangement joins TRBV7-7 to TRBJ2-3; 10 bases match TRBD2. Looked up from germline, CDR1 is SSHAT and CDR2 is FNYEAQ (reference sequence). The CDR3 covers 16 residues. V lost 0 bases and J lost 6; bases outside the gene matches: 6. CDR3 amino acids: CASSLAGAGGPDTQYF. For the CDR3, the DNA is TGTGCCAGCAGCTTAGCTGGAGCGGGAGGGCCTGATACGCAGTATTTT.

V is TRBV5-1 and J is TRBJ1-1; D is unresolved. Trimming pared 1 base from V and 1 base from J, leaving 5 bases between. This CDR3 comprises 13 residues. Germline V lookup: CDR1 SGHRS, CDR2 YFSETQ. CDR3 protein: CASSLSANTEAFF. CDR3 DNA sequence: TGCGCCAGCAGCTTGAGTGCGAACACTGAAGCTTTCTTT.

The V and J genes are TRBV28 and TRBJ2-1; tentatively, D is TRBD2 (6 bases). The V end was cut by 3 bases, the J end by 7 bases, with 13 bases between. The CDR3 has 14 residues. Germline assignment: CDR1 MDHEN and CDR2 SYDVKM. The CDR3 sequence: CASSFISGDNEQFF. Written as DNA, the CDR3 is TGTGCCAGCAGTTTCATTTCGGGGGATAATGAGCAGTTCTTC.

The V and J genes are TRBV15 and TRBJ2-5; 8 bases match TRBD2. V lost 1 base, J lost 5 bases, and 9 bases stayed unmatched. The CDR3 is made up of 16 amino acids. Germline lookup yields CDR1 LNHNV and CDR2 YYDKDF (reference sequence). The CDR3 here is CATSRATGGLGETQYF. Written as DNA, the CDR3 is TGTGCCACCAGCAGAGCGACGGGAGGGCTGGGGGAGACCCAGTACTTC.

The chain links TRBV5-4 to TRBJ1-2; no clear D gene. This CDR3 has 15 amino acids. The germline V gene has CDR1 SGHNT and CDR2 YYREEE (reference sequence). V dropped 2 bases and J dropped 8 bases, with 19 bases sitting between them. The CDR3 DNA reads as TGTGCCAGCAGCTTTGGGTCGTCCGGAATAATAGGCTACACCTTC. It is translated as CASSFGSSGIIGYTF.

V and J are TRBV6-4 and TRBJ2-3; 7 bases are shared with TRBD2. The CDR3 sequence is 17 residues long. The trim removed 3 bases at V and 2 bases at J, leaving 11 bases unmatched. From germline, CDR1 is MRHNA and CDR2 SNTAGT. In nucleotides, the CDR3 is TGTGCCAGCAGTGAGAGGTTAACTAGCGCTTACACAGATACGCAGTATTTT. Protein product: CASSERLTSAYTDTQYF.